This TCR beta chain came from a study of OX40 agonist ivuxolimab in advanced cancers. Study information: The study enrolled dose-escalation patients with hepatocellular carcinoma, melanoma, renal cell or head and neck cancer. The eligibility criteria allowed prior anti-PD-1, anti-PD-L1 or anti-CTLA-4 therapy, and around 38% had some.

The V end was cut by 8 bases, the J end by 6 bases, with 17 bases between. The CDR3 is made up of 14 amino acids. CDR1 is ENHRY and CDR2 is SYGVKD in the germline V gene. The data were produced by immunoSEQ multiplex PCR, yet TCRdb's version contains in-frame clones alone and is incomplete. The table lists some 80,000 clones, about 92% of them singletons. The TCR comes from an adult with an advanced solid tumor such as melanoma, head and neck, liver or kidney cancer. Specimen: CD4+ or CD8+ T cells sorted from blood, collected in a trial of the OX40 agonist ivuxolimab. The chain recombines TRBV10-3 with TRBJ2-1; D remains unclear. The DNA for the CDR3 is TGTGCCATCGGACCCCGCACCCCTTCCAATGAGCAGTTCTTC. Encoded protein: CAIGPRTPSNEQFF.